The subject of this entry is one T cell receptor (beta chain). Its antigen is not known. At one boundary the junction diverges from the germline segment, which might be a read error. This specimen belongs to a study of blood T cells in healthy people across ages. Study findings and constraints: The study lacked donor CMV status, which possibly confounded expanded clonotype changes. Any conclusive comparison of naive versus antigen-experienced cells was prevented by using unsorted PBMCs.

Primed by a sample-barcoded 5' primer and a J-beta primer mix, a second PCR proceeded for roughly 7 to 11 cycles. TCRdb passed the 5' RACE reads through MiXCR, listing each CDR3 protein once. The repertoire consists of about 1,800,000 distinct CDR3 sequences, with roughly 30% occurring once and the leading ten covering 7.7%. Peripheral blood was drawn, ten milliliters per donor. Germline CDR1 is MGHRA and CDR2 is YSYEKL. The CDR3 sequence is 13 residues long. What was sequenced was blood. The rearrangement joins TRBV4-1 to TRBJ2-2; 7 bases line up with TRBD2. The receptor was isolated from a woman aged 30 to 39 in good health. CDR3: CASSSRLARERFF. CDR3 sequence (DNA): TGCGCCAGCAGCTCAAGACTAGCCAGGGAGCGGTTTTTT.